A selection of T cell receptor beta chains follows, all from one sample in a study of PD-L1 blockade in urothelial cancer. Data came from immunoSEQ multiplex PCR; TCRdb stores just in-frame clones and leaves some out. The repertoire consists of fewer than 130,000 clones, with around 82% occurring once and the leading ten covering 2% to 2.5%. Here the sequenced sample was PBMCs, taken around atezolizumab (anti-PD-L1) treatment. These receptors were collected from a man between 45 and 60 years old with urothelial cancer. CDR3s leave out the opening cysteine and the closing phenylalanine or tryptophan. Each record gives: J gene, V gene, CDR3 protein.

>TRBJ1-1|TRBV29-1
SVETEPNTEAF
>TRBJ2-7|TRBV28
ASTPHQAGFYEQY
>TRBJ2-1|TRBV19
ASSIEEQTYNEQF
>TRBJ2-1|TRBV9
ASSVVSASYNEQF
>TRBJ2-5|TRBV5-8
ASSSGTSGGLQETQY
>TRBJ2-7|TRBV28
ASSLIPPGGNEQY
>TRBJ2-7|TRBV11-2
ASSSHRDPILGEQY
>TRBJ2-1|TRBV5-1
ASSFGTSDEQF
>TRBJ2-7|TRBV28
ASTPDGYYYEQY
>TRBJ2-3|TRBV2
ASSEFGRTGSRDTQY
>TRBJ2-7|TRBV28
ASSLLTGGGRALWEQY
>TRBJ2-3|TRBV7-9
ASSILAGVADTQY
>TRBJ2-3|TRBV6-5
ATRTSGSTDTQY
>TRBJ1-6|TRBV6-5
ASRYQGSGNSPLH
>TRBJ1-5|TRBV19
ASTPLGGSSSNQPQH
>TRBJ1-1|TRBV5-1
ASSPEMSGTEAF
>TRBJ2-6|TRBV28
ASSPGQGLSGANVLT
>TRBJ2-3|TRBV5-1
ASSGQLAGGVDTQY
>TRBJ2-1|TRBV9
ASGRERGGGPFEQF
>TRBJ2-3|TRBV2
ASSKLLPGADTQY
>TRBJ1-2|TRBV9
ASSARGGGQANYGYT
>TRBJ2-5|TRBV5-1
ASSWRDSHQETQY
>TRBJ1-2|TRBV7-9
ASSFERYT
>TRBJ1-2|TRBV21-1
ASSKCRQAPLPNYGYT
>TRBJ1-3|TRBV19
ASSQNRGQGSGNTIY